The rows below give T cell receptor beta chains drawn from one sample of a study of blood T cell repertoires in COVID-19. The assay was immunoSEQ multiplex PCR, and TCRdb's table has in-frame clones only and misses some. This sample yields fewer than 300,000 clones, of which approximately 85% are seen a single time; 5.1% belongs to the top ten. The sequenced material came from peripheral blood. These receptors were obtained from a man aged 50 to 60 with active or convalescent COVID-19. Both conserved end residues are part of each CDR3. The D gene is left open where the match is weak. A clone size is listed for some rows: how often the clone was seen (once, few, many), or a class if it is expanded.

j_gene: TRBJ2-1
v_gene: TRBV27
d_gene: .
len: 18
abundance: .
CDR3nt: TGTGCCAGCAGTTTATTATCTTCACGGTTGAGCTCCTACAATGAGCAGTTCTTC
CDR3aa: CASSLLSSRLSSYNEQFF

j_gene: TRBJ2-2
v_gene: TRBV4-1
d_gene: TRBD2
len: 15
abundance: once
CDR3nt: TGCGCCAGCAGCCACCCCGGACTAGCGTCCGGGGAGCTGTTTTTT
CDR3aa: CASSHPGLASGELFF

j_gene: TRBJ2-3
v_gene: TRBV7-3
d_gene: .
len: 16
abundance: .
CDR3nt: TGTGCCAGCAGTCTAATGGTGGGAGGGGGTACAGATACGCAGTATTTT
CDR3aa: CASSLMVGGGTDTQYF

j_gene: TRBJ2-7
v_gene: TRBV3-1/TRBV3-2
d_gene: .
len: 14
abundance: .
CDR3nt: TGTGCCAGCAGGCCCGACGAGGAAGCGGCCGAGCAGTACTTC
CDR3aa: CASRPDEEAAEQYF

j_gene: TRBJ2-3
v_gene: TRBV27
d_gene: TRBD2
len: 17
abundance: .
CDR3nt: TGTGCCAGCAGCCCCCTTTCTAGCGGGAGAGAGATAGATACGCAGTATTTT
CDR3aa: CASSPLSSGREIDTQYF

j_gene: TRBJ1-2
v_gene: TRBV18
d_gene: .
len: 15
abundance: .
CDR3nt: TGTGCCAGCTCAAGGGACCGGGACACCTACTATGGCTACACCTTC
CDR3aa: CASSRDRDTYYGYTF

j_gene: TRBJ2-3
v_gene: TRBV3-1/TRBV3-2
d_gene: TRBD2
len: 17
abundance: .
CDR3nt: TGTGCCAGCAGCCAAGAAACTAGCGGGATATCAGCAGATACGCAGTATTTT
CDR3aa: CASSQETSGISADTQYF

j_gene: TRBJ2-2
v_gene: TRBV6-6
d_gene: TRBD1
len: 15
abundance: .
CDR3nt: TGTGCCAGCCAGGGGGCCCAATGGAACACCGGGGAGCTGTTTTTT
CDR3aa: CASQGAQWNTGELFF

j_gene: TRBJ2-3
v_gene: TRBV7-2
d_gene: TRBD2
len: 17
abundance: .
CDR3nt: TGTGCCAGCAGCTTAGCTTATAGCGGGAGGGGGACAGATACGCAGTATTTT
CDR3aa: CASSLAYSGRGTDTQYF

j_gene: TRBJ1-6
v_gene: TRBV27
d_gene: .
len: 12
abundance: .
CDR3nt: TGTGCCAGCAGTTTTCTAAATTCACCCCTCCACTTT
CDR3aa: CASSFLNSPLHF

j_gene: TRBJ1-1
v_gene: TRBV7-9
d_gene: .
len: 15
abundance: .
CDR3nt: TGTGCCAGCAGCTCGCGAACAGGGCGGAACACTGAAGCTTTCTTT
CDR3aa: CASSSRTGRNTEAFF

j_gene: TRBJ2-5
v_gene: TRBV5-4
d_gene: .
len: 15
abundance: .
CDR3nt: TGTGCCAGCAGCTTGTGGGGGGACGGCCAAGAGACCCAGTACTTC
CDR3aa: CASSLWGDGQETQYF

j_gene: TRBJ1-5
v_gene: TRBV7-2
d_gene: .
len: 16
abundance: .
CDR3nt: TGTGCCAGCAGCCTCGGGACATTAAATAGCAATCAGCCCCAGCATTTT
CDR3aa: CASSLGTLNSNQPQHF

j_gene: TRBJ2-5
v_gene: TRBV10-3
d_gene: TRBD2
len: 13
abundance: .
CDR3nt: TGTGCCATCAGTGCCGAGCGGGGCGAGACCCAGTACTTC
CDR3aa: CAISAERGETQYF

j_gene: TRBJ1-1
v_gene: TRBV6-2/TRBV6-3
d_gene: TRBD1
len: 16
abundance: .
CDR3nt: TGTGCCAGCAGTTACCGTCTGACAGGGTTAAGAACTGAAGCTTTCTTT
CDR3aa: CASSYRLTGLRTEAFF

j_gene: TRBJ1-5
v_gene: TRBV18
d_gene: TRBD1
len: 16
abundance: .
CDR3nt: TGTGCCAGCTCACCGGGGACAGGGGTTAGCAATCAGCCCCAGCATTTT
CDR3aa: CASSPGTGVSNQPQHF

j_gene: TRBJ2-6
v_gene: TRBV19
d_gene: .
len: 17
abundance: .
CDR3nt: TGTGCCAGTAGTATTGGCCAGGGGCGCTCTGGGGCCAACGTCCTGACTTTC
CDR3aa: CASSIGQGRSGANVLTF

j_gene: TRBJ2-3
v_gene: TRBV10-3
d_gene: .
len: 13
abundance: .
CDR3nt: TGTGCCATCAGCTCGACAGCCACAGATACGCAGTATTTT
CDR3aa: CAISSTATDTQYF

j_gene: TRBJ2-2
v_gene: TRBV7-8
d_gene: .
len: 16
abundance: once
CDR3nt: TGTGCCAGCAGCCGGAGGGCCAAGGTGAACACCGGGGAGCTGTTTTTT
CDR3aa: CASSRRAKVNTGELFF

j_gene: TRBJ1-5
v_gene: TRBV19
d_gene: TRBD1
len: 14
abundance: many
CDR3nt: TGTGCCAGTAGTTTTGGGACAGGGAATCAGCCCCAGCATTTT
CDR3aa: CASSFGTGNQPQHF

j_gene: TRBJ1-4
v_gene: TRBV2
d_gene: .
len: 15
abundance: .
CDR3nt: TGTGCCAGCAGACTTATGGGACACGGAAATGAAAAACTGTTTTTT
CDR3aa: CASRLMGHGNEKLFF

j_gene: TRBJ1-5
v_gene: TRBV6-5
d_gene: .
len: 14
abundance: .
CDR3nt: TGTGCCAGCAGCCCCGGACAGCCACATCAGCCCCAGCATTTT
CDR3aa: CASSPGQPHQPQHF

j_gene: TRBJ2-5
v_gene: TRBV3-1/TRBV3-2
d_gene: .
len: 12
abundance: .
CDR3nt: TGTGCCAGCAGCCACGGTATAGAGACCCAGTACTTC
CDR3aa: CASSHGIETQYF

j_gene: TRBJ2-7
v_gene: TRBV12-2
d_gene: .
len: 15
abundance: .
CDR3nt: TGTGCAAGTCGCCCCCGCAGGGGACCCTCCTACGAGCAGTACTTC
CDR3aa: CASRPRRGPSYEQYF

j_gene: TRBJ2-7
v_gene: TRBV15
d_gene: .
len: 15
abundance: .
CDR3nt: TGTGCCACCAGCAGGGTCACAGGCTTAACCTACGAGCAGTACTTC
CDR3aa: CATSRVTGLTYEQYF

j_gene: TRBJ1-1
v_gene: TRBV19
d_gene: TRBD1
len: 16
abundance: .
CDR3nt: TGTGCCAGTAGTACCGACAGGGGAAGGGTGAACACTGAAGCTTTCTTT
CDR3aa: CASSTDRGRVNTEAFF

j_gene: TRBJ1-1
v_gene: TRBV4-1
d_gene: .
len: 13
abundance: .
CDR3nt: TGCGCCAGCAGCCACCAGGGAGGCACTGAAGCTTTCTTT
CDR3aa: CASSHQGGTEAFF

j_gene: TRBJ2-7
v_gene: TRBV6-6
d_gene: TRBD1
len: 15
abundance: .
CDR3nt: TGTGCCAGCAACCAACAGGGGCCCCTCAGAGACGAGCAGTACTTC
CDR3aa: CASNQQGPLRDEQYF

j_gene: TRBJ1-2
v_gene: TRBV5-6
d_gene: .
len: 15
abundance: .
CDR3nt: TGTGCCAGCAGCTTGGGGCAGCGACCCCTCTATGGCTACACCTTC
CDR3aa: CASSLGQRPLYGYTF

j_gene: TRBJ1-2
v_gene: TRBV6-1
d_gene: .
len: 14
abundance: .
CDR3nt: TGTGCCAGCAGTGAAGCGTCAGGGCTCTATGGCTACACCTTC
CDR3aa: CASSEASGLYGYTF

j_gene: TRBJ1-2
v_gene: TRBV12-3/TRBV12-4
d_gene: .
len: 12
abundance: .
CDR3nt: TGTGCCAGCAGGGGAGCTAACTATGGCTACACCTTC
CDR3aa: CASRGANYGYTF

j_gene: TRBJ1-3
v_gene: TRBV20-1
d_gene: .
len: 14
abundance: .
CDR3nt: TGCAGTGCTAGTCGGGGGGGGGCTGGAAACACCATATATTTT
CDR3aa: CSASRGGAGNTIYF

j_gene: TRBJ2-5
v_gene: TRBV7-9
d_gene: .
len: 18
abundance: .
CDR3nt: TGTGCCAGCAGCTTAGCCCCGTTTGAACTCATGTACCAAGAGACCCAGTACTTC
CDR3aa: CASSLAPFELMYQETQYF

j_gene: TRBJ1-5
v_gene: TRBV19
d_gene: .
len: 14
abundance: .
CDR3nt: TGTGCCAGTAGTATCCCCGGGCACTCGGGACCCCAGCATTTT
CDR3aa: CASSIPGHSGPQHF

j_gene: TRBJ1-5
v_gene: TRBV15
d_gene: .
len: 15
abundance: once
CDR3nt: TGTGCCACCAGCAGGGGGCGGGGGAGCAATCAGCCCCAGCATTTT
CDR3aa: CATSRGRGSNQPQHF

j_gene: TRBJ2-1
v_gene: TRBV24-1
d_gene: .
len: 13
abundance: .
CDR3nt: TGTGCCACCAGTGATTTCAGGGGAAATGAGCAGTTCTTC
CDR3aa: CATSDFRGNEQFF

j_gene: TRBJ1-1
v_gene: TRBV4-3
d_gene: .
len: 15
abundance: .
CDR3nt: TGCGCCAGCAGCCAAGAAACTACAGGTTTCACTGAAGCTTTCTTT
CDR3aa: CASSQETTGFTEAFF

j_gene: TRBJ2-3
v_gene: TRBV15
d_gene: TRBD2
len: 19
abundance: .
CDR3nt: TGTGCCACCAGCAGGTCTATTCCGGGACTAGCGGGAGTGAAAGATACGCAGTATTTT
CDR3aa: CATSRSIPGLAGVKDTQYF

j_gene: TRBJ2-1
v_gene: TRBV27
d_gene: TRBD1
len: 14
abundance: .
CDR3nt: TGTGCCAGCAAACAGGGGGGCTCCTACAATGAGCAGTTCTTC
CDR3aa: CASKQGGSYNEQFF

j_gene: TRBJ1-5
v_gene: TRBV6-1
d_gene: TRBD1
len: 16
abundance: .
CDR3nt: TGTGCCAGCAGTGAAACCAGGGGGCGAGGCAATCAGCCCCAGCATTTT
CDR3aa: CASSETRGRGNQPQHF

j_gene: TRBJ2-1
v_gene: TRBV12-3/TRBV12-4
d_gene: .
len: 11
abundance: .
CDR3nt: TGTGCCAGCAGTCTTAAAAATGAGCAGTTCTTC
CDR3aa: CASSLKNEQFF

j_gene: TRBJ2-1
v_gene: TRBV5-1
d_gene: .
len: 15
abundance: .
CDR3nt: TGCGCCAGCAGCTTGGTACAGAGCTCCTACAATGAGCAGTTCTTC
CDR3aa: CASSLVQSSYNEQFF

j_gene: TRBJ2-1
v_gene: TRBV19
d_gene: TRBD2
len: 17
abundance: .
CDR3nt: TGTGCCAGCCGGCGGGCCCTTAGCGGGAGGAACTACAATGAGCAGTTCTTC
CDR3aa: CASRRALSGRNYNEQFF

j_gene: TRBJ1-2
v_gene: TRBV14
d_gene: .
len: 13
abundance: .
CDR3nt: TGTGCCAGCAGCCCATCTAGGGGGAATGGCTACACCTTC
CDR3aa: CASSPSRGNGYTF

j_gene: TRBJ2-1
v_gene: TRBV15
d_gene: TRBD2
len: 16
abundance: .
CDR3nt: TGTGCCACCAGCAGAGTTGCGACTAGCGACTACAATGAGCAGTTCTTC
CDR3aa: CATSRVATSDYNEQFF

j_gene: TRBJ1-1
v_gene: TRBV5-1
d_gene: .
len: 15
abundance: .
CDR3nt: TGCGCCAGCAGCTTGTTGTGGGGAGCGCGGACTGAAGCTTTCTTT
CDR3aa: CASSLLWGARTEAFF